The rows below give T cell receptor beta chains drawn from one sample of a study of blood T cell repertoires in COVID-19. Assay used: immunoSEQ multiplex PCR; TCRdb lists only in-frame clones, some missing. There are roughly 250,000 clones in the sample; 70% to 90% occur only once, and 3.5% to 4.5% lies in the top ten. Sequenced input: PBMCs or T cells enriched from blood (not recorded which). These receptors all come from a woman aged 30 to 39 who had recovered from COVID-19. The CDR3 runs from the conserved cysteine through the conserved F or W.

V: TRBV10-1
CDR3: CASSEADRTDTEAFF

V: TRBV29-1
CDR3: CSVRDGSDTQYF

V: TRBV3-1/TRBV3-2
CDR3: CASSHGGLAGPFSTQYF

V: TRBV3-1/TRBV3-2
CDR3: CASSLTSGGPYEQYF

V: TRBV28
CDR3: CASRIAGAGELFF

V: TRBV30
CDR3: CAWSKGVNEKLFF

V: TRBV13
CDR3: CASSLSAGHPFSGANVLTF

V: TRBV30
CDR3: CAWSPTDRERGYTF

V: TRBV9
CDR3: CASSTPTGETIPSGNTIYF

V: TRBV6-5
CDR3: CASSRTRASGNEQFF

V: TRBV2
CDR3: CASSVGTSRGNQPQHF

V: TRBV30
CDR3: CAWSPWGTARGYEQYF

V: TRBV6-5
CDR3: CASKKGLPTSYEQYF

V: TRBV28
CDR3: CASSTQGGRGTGELFF

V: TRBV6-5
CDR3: CASSGGPGNTIYF

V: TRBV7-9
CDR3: CASSLTVPGELFF

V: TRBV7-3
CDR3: CASSPGLAVSYNEQFF

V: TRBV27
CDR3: CASHTDRAGANVLTF

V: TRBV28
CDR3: CASSSNPSAGGETQYF

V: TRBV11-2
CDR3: CASTQAQLNTEAFF

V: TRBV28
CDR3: CAIHAGKNTGELFF

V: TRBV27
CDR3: CASSSSGRFNNEQFF

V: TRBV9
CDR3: CASNAGGDEKLFF

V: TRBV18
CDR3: CASSPRPGETGYEQYF

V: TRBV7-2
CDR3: CASRSTGGAGGYTF

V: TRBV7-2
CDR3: CASSITLAGPSTDTQYF

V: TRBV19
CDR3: CASSGFRRIIDGYTF

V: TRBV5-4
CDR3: CASSSGGTPSYNEQFF

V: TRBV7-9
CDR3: CASSLGLGQESPLHF

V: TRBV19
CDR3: CASSKETLSDSYEQYF

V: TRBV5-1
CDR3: CASSPGGLAGDNEQFF

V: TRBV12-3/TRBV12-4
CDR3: CASSFAGDGYTF

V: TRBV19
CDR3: CASTRLAIRGGYTF

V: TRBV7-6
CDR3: CASSLEAGSSGNTIYF

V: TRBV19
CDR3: CASSPLPGSGTEAFF

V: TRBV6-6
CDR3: CASQGPGELFF

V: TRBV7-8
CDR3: CASSLVAGTSSYNEQFF

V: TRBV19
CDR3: CASTPRGRGETQYF

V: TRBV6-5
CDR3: CASSYSVGTGRDEQYF

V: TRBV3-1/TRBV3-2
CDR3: CASSQDRDTQYF

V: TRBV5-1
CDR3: CASSPSPGQLNEKLFF

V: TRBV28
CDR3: CASSWTVRYGYTF

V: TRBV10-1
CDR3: CASSPDSANGYTF

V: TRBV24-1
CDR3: CATSAEHSYEQYF

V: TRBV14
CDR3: CASSQVIGSGSPLHF